These T cell receptor beta chains were read from a single sample in a study of radiotherapy plus CTLA-4 blockade in lung cancer. Clones were read by immunoSEQ multiplex PCR, and TCRdb kept only the in-frame ones, dropping some. The table lists 55,000 to 80,000 clones, around 80% of them singletons. The sample was peripheral blood, taken from a patient treated with radiotherapy plus ipilimumab. These receptors all come from a human donor with non-small cell lung cancer who had a complete response to radiotherapy plus ipilimumab. Each CDR3 is given with its conserved first and last residue. Fields, in order: V gene, J gene, D gene, clone size, CDR3 length, CDR3 protein, CDR3 DNA. A D gene is named only where the DNA matches it firmly. Part of the rows lack a size; the others show once, few, many or a class for expanded clones.

v_gene: TRBV19
j_gene: TRBJ1-4
d_gene: -
abundance: -
len: 16
CDR3aa: CASRIGGAHRDEKLFF
CDR3nt: TGTGCCAGTAGAATTGGGGGGGCCCACCGGGATGAAAAACTGTTTTTT

v_gene: TRBV27
j_gene: TRBJ1-1
d_gene: -
abundance: once
len: 12
CDR3aa: CASSLWNTEAFF
CDR3nt: TGTGCCAGCAGTTTATGGAACACTGAAGCTTTCTTT

v_gene: TRBV9
j_gene: TRBJ2-3
d_gene: TRBD2
abundance: once
len: 17
CDR3aa: CASSATFIAGVADTQYF
CDR3nt: TGTGCCAGCAGCGCGACGTTTATAGCGGGAGTGGCAGATACGCAGTATTTT

v_gene: TRBV6-1
j_gene: TRBJ1-2
d_gene: -
abundance: -
len: 13
CDR3aa: CASSAGPNYGYTF
CDR3nt: TGTGCCAGCAGTGCGGGACCTAACTATGGCTACACCTTC

v_gene: TRBV7-2
j_gene: TRBJ1-5
d_gene: -
abundance: -
len: 14
CDR3aa: CASSPWTGNQPQHF
CDR3nt: TGTGCCAGCAGCCCATGGACAGGCAATCAGCCCCAGCATTTT

v_gene: TRBV18
j_gene: TRBJ2-3
d_gene: TRBD2
abundance: -
len: 13
CDR3aa: CASSLREGDTQYF
CDR3nt: TGTGCCAGCTCACTCCGGGAGGGAGATACGCAGTATTTT

v_gene: TRBV25-1
j_gene: TRBJ2-5
d_gene: TRBD1
abundance: -
len: 16
CDR3aa: CASVGTATYRQETQYF
CDR3nt: TGTGCCAGCGTTGGGACAGCCACTTACCGCCAAGAGACCCAGTACTTC

v_gene: TRBV6-1
j_gene: TRBJ1-4
d_gene: -
abundance: few
len: 15
CDR3aa: CASLRGGTRDEKLFF
CDR3nt: TGTGCCAGCCTCCGGGGGGGGACGCGTGATGAAAAACTGTTTTTT

v_gene: TRBV2
j_gene: TRBJ1-2
d_gene: -
abundance: -
len: 14
CDR3aa: CASRATGTVYGYTF
CDR3nt: TGTGCCAGCAGGGCCACTGGGACGGTCTATGGCTACACCTTC

v_gene: TRBV10-3
j_gene: TRBJ2-1
d_gene: -
abundance: once
len: 15
CDR3aa: CAISLDRSQRNEQFF
CDR3nt: TGTGCCATCAGTCTTGACAGGAGCCAGCGCAATGAGCAGTTCTTC

v_gene: TRBV7-9
j_gene: TRBJ2-7
d_gene: TRBD2
abundance: -
len: 16
CDR3aa: CASSDPGGGRSYEQYF
CDR3nt: TGTGCCAGCAGCGACCCGGGGGGAGGACGCTCCTACGAGCAGTACTTC

v_gene: TRBV7-8
j_gene: TRBJ1-2
d_gene: TRBD1
abundance: -
len: 15
CDR3aa: CASSLRAGGEVGYTF
CDR3nt: TGTGCCAGCAGCTTACGGGCAGGGGGCGAAGTTGGCTACACCTTC

v_gene: TRBV5-1
j_gene: TRBJ2-3
d_gene: -
abundance: few
len: 16
CDR3aa: CASSLAVVSKPDTQYF
CDR3nt: TGCGCCAGCAGCTTGGCGGTTGTCTCTAAGCCGGATACGCAGTATTTT

v_gene: TRBV7-8
j_gene: TRBJ1-6
d_gene: TRBD1
abundance: -
len: 15
CDR3aa: CASSLVPRQGTPLHF
CDR3nt: TGTGCCAGCAGCTTAGTCCCTAGACAGGGAACACCCCTCCACTTT